What follows are 10 T cell receptor beta chains derived from one specimen sequenced in a study of blood T cell repertoires in COVID-19. Method: immunoSEQ multiplex PCR; TCRdb's copy keeps in-frame clones and lacks some. The table records 150,000 to 200,000 clones, 65% to 85% of them present only once. The sequencing sample was made of peripheral blood. These receptors were taken from a woman between 40 and 50 years old with COVID-19, enrolled during active disease.

This sequence joins TRBV3-1 (or the pseudogene TRBV3-2) and TRBJ1-4; the D gene is possibly TRBD1 (5 bases). V lost 2 bases and J lost 3, with 7 bases in between. CDR3 length: 14 residues. Germline CDR1 reads LGHDT; CDR2 reads YNNKEL (reference sequence). CDR3 sequence (DNA): TGTGCCAGCAGCCAACAGGGATCTAATGAAAAACTGTTTTTT. This gives the protein CASSQQGSNEKLFF.

V and J are TRBV7-8 and TRBJ1-2, with 8 bases that match TRBD1. V shed 2 bases, J shed 4 bases, and the junction held 6 bases outside the gene matches. The CDR3 is 15 amino acids. Germline loops: CDR1 SGHVS, CDR2 FQNEAQ. The CDR3 nucleotides read TGTGCCAGCAGCTTAACAGGGGGGTCACCCTATGGCTACACCTTC. It codes for CASSLTGGSPYGYTF.

This clone was picked up one time. This chain links TRBV18 with TRBJ1-5; the match to TRBD1 covers 10 bases. Germline values: CDR1 KGHSH, CDR2 LQKENI. V lost 3 bases, J lost 6 bases, and 5 bases stayed unmatched. The CDR3 is 15 residues long. The CDR3 here is CASSPNGQGGQPQHF. The CDR3 region has the DNA TGTGCCAGCTCACCGAACGGACAGGGGGGTCAGCCCCAGCATTTT. The variable domain in full, completed from reference TRBV18 and TRBJ1-5, reads NAGVMQNPRHLVRRRGQEARLRCSPMKGHSHVYWYRQLPEEGLKFMVYLQKENIIDESGMPKERFSAEFPKEGPSILRIQQVVRGDSAAYFCASSPNGQGGQPQHFGDGTRLSIL.

CDR3 nucleotides: TGTGCCAGTTCGGACAGGGGGCTTAGTGAAGCTTTCTTT. Residues: CASSDRGLSEAFF. The V call is TRBV19, the J call TRBJ1-1, with 11 bases identical to TRBD1. J was trimmed by 7 bases and V by 8 bases; bases with no gene match: 6. The CDR3 covers 13 residues. From germline, CDR1 is LNHDA and CDR2 SQIVND (reference sequence).

The rearrangement links TRBV5-1 to TRBJ1-1; D is undetermined. CDR1 SGHRS and CDR2 YFSETQ come from the germline V gene. This CDR3 is built from 16 residues. Trimming removed 4 bases at V and 5 bases at J, with 21 bases between. The CDR3: CASSPRAPRVGTEAFF. Written as DNA, the CDR3 is TGCGCCAGCAGCCCCCGGGCCCCGCGGGTGGGGACTGAAGCTTTCTTT.

V is TRBV6-4 and J is TRBJ2-2; 14 bases are shared with TRBD2. Losses at the gene ends were 6 bases for V and 4 bases for J; bases not matched to a gene: 1. CDR1 MRHNA and CDR2 SNTAGT come from the germline V gene. This CDR3 comprises 15 residues. The CDR3 protein is CASSGLAGGTGELFF. The CDR3 DNA follows: TGTGCCAGCAGCGGACTAGCGGGAGGCACCGGGGAGCTGTTTTTT.

J is TRBJ2-1 and V is TRBV5-4; 10 nucleotides line up with TRBD2. Germline V CDR1 and CDR2: SGHNT, YYREEE (reference sequence). V was pared by 7 bases and J by 8 bases, with 9 bases of the junction left unmatched. The CDR3 is 14 amino acids. CDR3 coding DNA: TGTGCCAGCCGGAGGACTAGCGGATTCGATGAGCAGTTCTTC. It encodes CASRRTSGFDEQFF.

The chain combines TRBV5-1 with TRBJ2-1, with D tentatively TRBD2 (5 bases). The V end lost 4 bases, the J end lost 2 bases, and 13 bases lay between the germline ends. CDR1 SGHRS and CDR2 YFSETQ come from the germline V gene. The CDR3 runs 15 residues. The CDR3 DNA reads TGCGCCAGCAGCCTGCTTGGGAGACCCTACAATGAGCAGTTCTTC. This codes for CASSLLGRPYNEQFF.

This clone was picked up a small number of times. This rearrangement joins TRBV6-5 to TRBJ1-3; TRBD1 matches at 12 bases. CDR3 length: 15 residues. Trimming removed 8 bases from V and 4 bases from J; junction bases left unmatched: 6. The germline CDR1 and CDR2 sequences are MNHEY and SVGAGI. DNA of the CDR3: TGTGCCAGCGGGGGACAGGGGGCGCCCGGAAACACCATATATTTT. Its translation: CASGGQGAPGNTIYF.

The gene calls are TRBV6-4 and TRBJ2-3, with a possible D match to TRBD2 (5 bases). Trimming removed 4 bases from V and 4 bases from J, with 9 bases in between. CDR1 MRHNA and CDR2 SNTAGT come from the germline V gene. The CDR3 length is 13 residues. CDR3 amino acids: CASSVSLADTQYF. As DNA, the CDR3 is TGTGCCAGCAGTGTCTCACTAGCAGATACGCAGTATTTT.